Following are 25 T cell receptor beta chains from one sample sequenced in a study of T cell responses to AZD1222 COVID-19 vaccine. Generated by immunoSEQ multiplex PCR, the TCRdb table keeps only in-frame clones and is missing some. The repertoire holds just under 95,000 clones, with over 75% as singletons. Sample: peripheral blood, taken on day 0 of AZD1222 vaccination. The receptor source for this set is an adult in good health.

DNA of the CDR3: TGTGCCAGCAGTTTATTGCCCGCGGATACGCAGTATTTT. This gives the protein CASSLLPADTQYF. The genes are TRBV12-3 or TRBV12-4 and TRBJ2-3, with unresolved D. Trimming stripped 2 bases from V and 6 bases from J, with 9 bases between. CDR3 length: 13 amino acids.

The chain joins TRBV9 to TRBJ1-1; the match to TRBD1 covers 8 bases. The V segment lost 4 bases and the J segment 3 bases; nucleotides outside the gene matches: 8. This CDR3 is 15 amino acids long. The germline gives CDR1 SGDLS, CDR2 YYNGEE. This CDR3 reads CASSFRQGWDTEAFF. CDR3 coding DNA: TGTGCCAGCAGCTTCCGACAGGGGTGGGACACTGAAGCTTTCTTT. The complete variable domain, with remaining parts taken from reference TRBV9 and TRBJ1-1, reads DSGVTQTPKHLITATGQRVTLRCSPRSGDLSVYWYQQSLDQGLQFLIQYYNGEERAKGNILERFSAQQFPDLHSELNLSSLELGDSALYFCASSFRQGWDTEAFFGQGTRLTVV.

The chain uses TRBV9 and TRBJ2-6; 10 bases fit TRBD1. V lost 2 bases and J lost 0; bases outside the gene matches: 8. The CDR3 covers 19 residues. CDR1 is SGDLS, CDR2 YYNGEE, per germline. The CDR3 bases are TGTGCCAGCAGCGTCCCTGACAGGGGGCTGGGCTCTGGGGCCAACGTCCTGACTTTC. It specifies CASSVPDRGLGSGANVLTF.

The V gene is TRBV19, the J gene TRBJ1-1; a weak D match, TRBD1 (5 bases). The CDR3 extends over 15 amino acids. Trimming stripped 8 bases from V and 4 bases from J, with 20 bases between. Germline V gives CDR1 LNHDA, CDR2 SQIVND (reference sequence). The CDR3 sequence: CASGKPGGRTTEAFF. The CDR3 DNA reads as TGTGCCAGTGGTAAACCGGGGGGAAGGACCACTGAAGCTTTCTTT.

The V call is TRBV30, the J call TRBJ2-7; TRBD1 matches at 9 bases. This CDR3 region has 11 residues. Trimming removed 5 bases from V and 7 bases from J; junction bases left unmatched: 3. Looked up from germline, CDR1 is GTSNPN and CDR2 is SVGIG (reference sequence). The CDR3 bases are TGTGCCTGGGGGACAGGGTGGGAGCAGTACTTC. It specifies CAWGTGWEQYF.

This clone was seen just once. The chain combines TRBV4-3 with TRBJ2-3, with D maybe TRBD1 (6 bases). Trimming stripped 1 base from V and 1 base from J, with 15 bases between. Per the germline V gene, CDR1 is LGHNA and CDR2 is YSLEER. CDR3 length: 17 residues. The CDR3 protein is CASSQGHPRTGTDTQYF. CDR3 in DNA: TGCGCCAGCAGCCAAGGACACCCACGGACAGGCACAGATACGCAGTATTTT.

The chain has TRBV30 and TRBJ2-2; 10 nucleotides agree with TRBD2. J was trimmed by 7 bases and V by 5 bases; bases with no gene match: 7. From germline, CDR1 is GTSNPN and CDR2 SVGIG (reference sequence). The CDR3 runs to 14 residues. CDR3 DNA: TGTGCCTGGGTTCCGGGACTAGCGAACGGGGAGCTGTTTTTT. Translated, it gives CAWVPGLANGELFF.

The rearrangement uses TRBV30 and TRBJ1-5, with 7 bases fitting TRBD1. This CDR3 region has 14 residues. V was clipped by 2 bases and J by 6 bases; unmatched bases: 7. Germline assignment: CDR1 GTSNPN and CDR2 SVGIG (reference sequence). In DNA form, the CDR3 reads TGTGCCTGGAGTTCGACAGGGTCAGTTCAGCCCCAGCATTTT. It codes for CAWSSTGSVQPQHF.

The rearrangement joins TRBV19 to TRBJ1-2; TRBD1 might be the D (5 bases). Germline CDR1 LNHDA, CDR2 SQIVND (reference sequence). This CDR3 comprises 15 residues. Trimming stripped 1 base from V and 5 bases from J, with 14 bases between. CDR3 amino acids: CASSIGVGGAYGYTF. The CDR3 DNA sequence: TGTGCCAGTAGTATAGGAGTCGGGGGAGCGTATGGCTACACCTTC.

The rearrangement uses TRBV12-3 or TRBV12-4 and TRBJ1-2; no definite D call. The length of the CDR3 is 13 residues. Between the trimmed V and J ends, which lost 7 bases and 8 bases, there was a span of 17 bases. CDR3 bases: TGTGCCAGCAATTCCCTGACGGGCGTCGGCTACACCTTC. Its translation is CASNSLTGVGYTF.

This chain links TRBV9 with TRBJ1-1; the match to TRBD1 covers 9 bases. Germline V gene lookup returns CDR1 SGDLS and CDR2 YYNGEE. This CDR3 spans 17 amino acids. V gave up 0 bases and J gave up 1 base; unmatched junction bases: 7. CDR3 amino acids: CASSVAGTGNKNTEAFF. CDR3 coding DNA: TGTGCCAGCAGCGTAGCCGGGACAGGGAATAAGAACACTGAAGCTTTCTTT.

The chain recombines TRBV18 with TRBJ2-5; D is perhaps TRBD1 (6 bases). CDR3 length: 15 amino acids. Trimming removed 3 bases at V and 1 base at J, with 12 bases between. CDR1 is KGHSH and CDR2 is LQKENI in the germline V gene. CDR3: CASSPRQAIQETQYF. CDR3 nucleotide sequence: TGTGCCAGCTCACCCCGACAGGCTATCCAAGAGACCCAGTACTTC.

This chain joins TRBV3-1 (or the pseudogene TRBV3-2) and TRBJ2-1; D not resolved. CDR1 LGHDT and CDR2 YNNKEL come from the germline V gene (reference sequence). V was cut by 4 bases and J by 0 bases, with 13 bases left in between. The CDR3 has 16 amino acids. CDR3 nucleotide sequence: TGTGCCAGCAGCCTTGACGGGTTTAGCTCCTACAATGAGCAGTTCTTC. Encoded protein: CASSLDGFSSYNEQFF.

The chain is built from TRBV10-3 and TRBJ2-5; D possibly corresponds to TRBD2 (6 bases). This CDR3 comprises 12 residues. V gave up 11 bases and J gave up 7 bases, with 17 bases separating them. Germline CDR1 is ENHRY and CDR2 is SYGVKD. The CDR3 loop reads CALMTVGGTQYF. The CDR3 DNA reads TGTGCCTTAATGACAGTGGGGGGGACCCAGTACTTC.

The genes are TRBV7-3 and TRBJ2-6; no firm D call. V was pared by 1 base and J by 2 bases, with 3 bases between. Germline CDR1 reads SGHTA; CDR2 reads FQGTGA. The CDR3 length is 14 residues. The CDR3 DNA sequence: TGTGCCAGCAGCTTAATCACTGGGGCCAACGTCCTGACTTTC. The encoded protein is CASSLITGANVLTF. Combining the CDR3 with reference TRBV7-3 and TRBJ2-6 gives the whole variable domain GAGVSQTPSNKVTEKGKYVELRCDPISGHTALYWYRQSLGQGPEFLIYFQGTGAADDSGLPNDRFFAVRPEGSVSTLKIQRTERGDSAVYLCASSLITGANVLTFGAGSRLTVL.

The J gene is TRBJ2-5, the V gene TRBV19; maybe TRBD2 (7 bases). Per germline, CDR1 LNHDA and CDR2 SQIVND (reference sequence). This CDR3 spans 16 amino acids. V gave up 2 bases and J gave up 7 bases, with 20 bases separating them. In DNA, the CDR3 is TGTGCCAGTAGTATAAGCGGGACACCCTTAAGTGGGACCCAGTACTTC. This encodes CASSISGTPLSGTQYF.

This clone was seen only a few times. The genes are TRBV2 and TRBJ1-4, with D possibly TRBD1 on 5 matching bases. The V end was cut by 5 bases, the J end by 2 bases, with 9 bases between. The germline CDR1 and CDR2 sequences are SNHLY and FYNNEI. The CDR3 totals 14 residues. The CDR3 nucleotides read TGTGCCAGCAGTCCGGGACGGACTAATGAAAAACTGTTTTTT. Protein: CASSPGRTNEKLFF.

The V and J genes are TRBV19 and TRBJ2-5; 16 bases agree with TRBD2. The CDR3 has 18 amino acids. The germline V gene has CDR1 LNHDA and CDR2 SQIVND (reference sequence). The trim removed 1 base at V and 7 bases at J, leaving 9 bases unmatched. The CDR3 DNA is TGTGCCAGTAGTATAGTGGGACTAGCGGGGGGGCGCACGGGGACCCAGTACTTC. Residues: CASSIVGLAGGRTGTQYF.

The DNA for the CDR3 is TGTGCCAGCAGTACTCTTAGCAATCAGCCCCAGCATTTT. Its protein product is CASSTLSNQPQHF. The chain uses TRBV12-3 or TRBV12-4 and TRBJ1-5, with D unclear. V was clipped by 5 bases and J by 0 bases, with 5 bases between them. The CDR3 contains 13 residues.

This clone was picked up one time. The chain joins TRBV28 to TRBJ1-4; D is ambiguous. Trimming stripped 5 bases from V and 1 base from J, with 11 bases between. The CDR3 covers 15 residues. Germline V CDR1 and CDR2: MDHEN, SYDVKM. This CDR3 is CASSPSGGTNEKLFF. In DNA form, the CDR3 reads TGTGCCAGCAGTCCCTCAGGTGGAACTAATGAAAAACTGTTTTTT.

The chain employs TRBV15 and TRBJ1-4, with 7 bases matching TRBD1. The CDR3 is made up of 14 amino acids. J was trimmed by 8 bases and V by 5 bases; bases with no gene match: 8. Germline V CDR1 and CDR2: LNHNV, YYDKDF (reference sequence). CDR3 sequence (DNA): TGTGCCACCAGCGATCCAGGGGGGAACGAAAAACTGTTTTTT. Translating gives CATSDPGGNEKLFF.

This clone was observed a few times. The chain has TRBV7-2 and TRBJ2-5; 8 bases align to TRBD1. Germline V gene data show CDR1 as SGHTA and CDR2 as FQGNSA. With V trimmed by 5 bases and J by 5 bases, 7 bases remained unmatched. CDR3 length equals 14 residues. CDR3 protein: CASSRRTGIETQYF. CDR3 sequence (DNA): TGTGCCAGCAGCCGCCGGACAGGGATTGAGACCCAGTACTTC. The full variable domain, completed using reference TRBV7-2 and TRBJ2-5, is GAGVSQSPSNKVTEKGKDVELRCDPISGHTALYWYRQSLGQGLEFLIYFQGNSAPDKSGLPSDRFSAERTGGSVSTLTIQRTQQEDSAVYLCASSRRTGIETQYFGPGTRLLVL.

The genes are TRBV30 and TRBJ1-6, with a possible D match to TRBD1 (6 bases). The V end was cut by 0 bases, the J end by 10 bases, with 13 bases between. Germline V gene data show CDR1 as GTSNPN and CDR2 as SVGIG (reference sequence). This CDR3 has 14 amino acids. CDR3 in amino acids: CAWSVQGRESPLHF. The DNA of the CDR3 is TGTGCCTGGAGTGTGCAGGGGAGGGAATCACCCCTCCACTTT.

The chain has TRBV5-5 and TRBJ2-1; no reliable D call. Trimming stripped 3 bases from V and 7 bases from J, with 11 bases between. Looked up from germline, CDR1 is SGHKS and CDR2 is YYEKEE (reference sequence). The CDR3 length is 13 residues. The CDR3 DNA sequence: TGTGCCAGCAGCTCGATGGGGTGGAATGAGCAGTTCTTC. Amino acid sequence: CASSSMGWNEQFF.

This chain connects TRBV6-1 to TRBJ1-4; 7 positions agree with TRBD1. The germline V gene encodes CDR1 MNHNS and CDR2 SASEGT. V was pared by 4 bases and J by 3 bases, with 11 bases of the junction left unmatched. The CDR3 is 17 residues long. The CDR3 sequence is CASSGYYRGRSNEKLFF. Written as DNA, the CDR3 is TGTGCCAGCAGTGGGTATTACAGGGGAAGATCTAATGAAAAACTGTTTTTT.